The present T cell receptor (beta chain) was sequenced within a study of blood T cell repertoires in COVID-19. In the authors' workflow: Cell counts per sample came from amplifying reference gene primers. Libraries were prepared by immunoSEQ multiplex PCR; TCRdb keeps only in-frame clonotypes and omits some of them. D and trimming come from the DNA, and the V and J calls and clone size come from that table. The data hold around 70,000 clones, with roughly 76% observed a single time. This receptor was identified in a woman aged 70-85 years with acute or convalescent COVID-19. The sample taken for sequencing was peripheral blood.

CDR3 sequence: CASSIQGTSIRNEQFF. The DNA for the CDR3 is TGCGCCAGCAGCATCCAGGGGACTAGTATTAGAAATGAGCAGTTCTTC. This chain connects TRBV5-1 to TRBJ2-1, with 8 nucleotides matching TRBD2. The J segment lost 7 bases and the V segment lost 4 bases, leaving 13 bases of the junction unmatched. CDR3 length: 16 amino acids. The germline V gene encodes CDR1 SGHRS and CDR2 YFSETQ.